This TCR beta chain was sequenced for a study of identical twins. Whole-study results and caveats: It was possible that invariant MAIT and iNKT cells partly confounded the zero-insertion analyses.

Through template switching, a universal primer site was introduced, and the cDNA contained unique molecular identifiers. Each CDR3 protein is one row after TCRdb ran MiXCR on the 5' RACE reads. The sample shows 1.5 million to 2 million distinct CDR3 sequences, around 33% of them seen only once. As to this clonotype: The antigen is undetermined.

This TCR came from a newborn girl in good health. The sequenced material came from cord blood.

CDR3: CSARDGAGQGSAGYTF. The CDR3, as DNA: TGCAGTGCTAGAGATGGCGCGGGGCAGGGCTCGGCTGGCTACACCTTC. The chain combines TRBV20-1 with TRBJ1-2; possible D gene TRBD1, 5 bases. V gave up 0 bases and J gave up 7 bases, with 21 bases separating them. Germline CDR1 and CDR2: DFQATT and SNEGSKA (reference sequence). The CDR3 has 16 residues.